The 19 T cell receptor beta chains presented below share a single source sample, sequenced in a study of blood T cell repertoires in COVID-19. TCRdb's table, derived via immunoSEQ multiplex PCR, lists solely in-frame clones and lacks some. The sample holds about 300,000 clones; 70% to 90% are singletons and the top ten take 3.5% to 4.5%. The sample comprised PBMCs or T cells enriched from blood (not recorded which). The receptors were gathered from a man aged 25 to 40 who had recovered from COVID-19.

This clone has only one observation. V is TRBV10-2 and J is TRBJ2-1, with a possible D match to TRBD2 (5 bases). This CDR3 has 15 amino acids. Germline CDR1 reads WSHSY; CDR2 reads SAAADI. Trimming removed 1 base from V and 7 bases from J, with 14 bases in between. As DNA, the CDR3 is TGCGCCAGCAGTGAGTGGCGGGCCAGAGGGAATGAGCAGTTCTTC. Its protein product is CASSEWRARGNEQFF.

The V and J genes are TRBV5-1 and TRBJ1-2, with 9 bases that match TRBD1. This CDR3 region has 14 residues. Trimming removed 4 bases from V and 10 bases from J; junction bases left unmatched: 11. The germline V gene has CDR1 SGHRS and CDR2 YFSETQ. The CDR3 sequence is CASSPWPGQGHYTF. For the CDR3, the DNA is TGCGCCAGCAGCCCCTGGCCGGGACAGGGACACTACACCTTC.

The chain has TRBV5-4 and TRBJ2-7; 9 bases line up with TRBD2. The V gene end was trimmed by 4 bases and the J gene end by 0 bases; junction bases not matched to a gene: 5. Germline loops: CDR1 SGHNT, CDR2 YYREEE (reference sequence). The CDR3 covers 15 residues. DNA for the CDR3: TGTGCCAGCAGCCCCAGCGGGGGGCTCTCCTACGAGCAGTACTTC. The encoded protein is CASSPSGGLSYEQYF.

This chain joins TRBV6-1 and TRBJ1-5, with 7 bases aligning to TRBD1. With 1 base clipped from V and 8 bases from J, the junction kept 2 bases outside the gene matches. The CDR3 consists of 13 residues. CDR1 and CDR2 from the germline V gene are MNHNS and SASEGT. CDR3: CASSEGGTEPQHF. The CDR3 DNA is TGTGCCAGCAGTGAAGGGGGGACAGAGCCCCAGCATTTT.

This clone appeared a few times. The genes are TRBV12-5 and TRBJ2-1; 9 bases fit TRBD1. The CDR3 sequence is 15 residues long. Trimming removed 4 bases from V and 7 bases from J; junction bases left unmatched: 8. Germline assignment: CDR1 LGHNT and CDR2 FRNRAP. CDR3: CASGSGDRVRNEQFF. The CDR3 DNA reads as TGTGCTAGTGGTTCGGGGGACAGGGTGAGGAATGAGCAGTTCTTC.

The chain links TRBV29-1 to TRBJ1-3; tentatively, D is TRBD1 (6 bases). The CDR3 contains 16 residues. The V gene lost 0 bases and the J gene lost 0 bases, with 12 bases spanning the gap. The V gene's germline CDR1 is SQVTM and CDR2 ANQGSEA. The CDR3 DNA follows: TGCAGCGTTGAAGAATCCGACAGGACCTCTGGAAACACCATATATTTT. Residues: CSVEESDRTSGNTIYF. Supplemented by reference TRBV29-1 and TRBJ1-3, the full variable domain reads SAVISQKPSRDICQRGTSLTIQCQVDSQVTMMFWYRQQPGQSLTLIATANQGSEATYESGFVIDKFPISRPNLTFSTLTVSNMSPEDSSIYLCSVEESDRTSGNTIYFGEGSWLTVV.

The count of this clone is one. DNA for the CDR3: TGTGCCAGTAAGGCTAGCGCTGGGGGCTCCTACGAGCAGTACTTC. Its translation: CASKASAGGSYEQYF. The chain uses TRBV19 and TRBJ2-7; possibly TRBD2 for D (6 bases). Trimming cost V 7 bases and J 0 bases, with 16 bases left between them. Germline V lookup: CDR1 LNHDA, CDR2 SQIVND (reference sequence). The CDR3 contains 15 residues.

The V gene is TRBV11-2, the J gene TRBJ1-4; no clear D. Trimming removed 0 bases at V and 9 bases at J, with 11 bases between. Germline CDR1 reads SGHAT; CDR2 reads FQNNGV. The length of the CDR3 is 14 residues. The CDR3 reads CASSLDGGGKKLFF. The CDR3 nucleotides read TGTGCCAGCAGCTTAGACGGAGGCGGAAAAAAACTGTTTTTT.

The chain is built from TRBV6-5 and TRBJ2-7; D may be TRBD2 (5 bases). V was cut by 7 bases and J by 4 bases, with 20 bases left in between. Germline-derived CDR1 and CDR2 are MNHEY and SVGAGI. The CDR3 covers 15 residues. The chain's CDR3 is CASTAATRGYYEQYF. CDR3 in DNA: TGTGCCAGCACCGCCGCCACTCGGGGATATTACGAGCAGTACTTC.

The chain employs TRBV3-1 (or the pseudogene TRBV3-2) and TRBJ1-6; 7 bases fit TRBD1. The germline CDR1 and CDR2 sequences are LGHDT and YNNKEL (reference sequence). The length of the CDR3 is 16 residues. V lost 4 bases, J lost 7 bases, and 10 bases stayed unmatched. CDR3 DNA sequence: TGTGCCAGCAGCCCCCACAGGGGTCCGCGGAATTCACCCCTCCACTTT. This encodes CASSPHRGPRNSPLHF.

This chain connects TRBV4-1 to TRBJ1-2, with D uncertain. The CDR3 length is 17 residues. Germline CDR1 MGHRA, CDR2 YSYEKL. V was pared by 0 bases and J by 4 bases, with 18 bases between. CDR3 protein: CASSQEGGRGLFYGYTF. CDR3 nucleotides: TGCGCCAGCAGCCAAGAGGGAGGGCGAGGCCTCTTCTATGGCTACACCTTC.

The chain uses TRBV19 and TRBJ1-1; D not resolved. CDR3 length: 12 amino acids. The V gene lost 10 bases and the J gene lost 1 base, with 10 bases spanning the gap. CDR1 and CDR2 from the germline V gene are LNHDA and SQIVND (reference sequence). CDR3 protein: CATLTPNTEAFF. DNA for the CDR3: TGTGCCACCCTGACACCGAACACTGAAGCTTTCTTT.

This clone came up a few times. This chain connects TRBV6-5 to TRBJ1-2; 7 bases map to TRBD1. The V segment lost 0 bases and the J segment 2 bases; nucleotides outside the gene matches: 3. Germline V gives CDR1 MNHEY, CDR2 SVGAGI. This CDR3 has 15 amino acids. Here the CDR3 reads CASSYSPGGNYGYTF. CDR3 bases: TGTGCCAGCAGTTACTCCCCAGGGGGGAACTATGGCTACACCTTC.

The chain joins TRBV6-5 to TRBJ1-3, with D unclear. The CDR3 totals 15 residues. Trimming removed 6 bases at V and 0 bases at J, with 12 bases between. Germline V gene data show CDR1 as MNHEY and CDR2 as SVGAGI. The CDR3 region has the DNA TGTGCCAGCAGGGTCAGGCGCCGCTCTGGAAACACCATATATTTT. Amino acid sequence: CASRVRRRSGNTIYF.

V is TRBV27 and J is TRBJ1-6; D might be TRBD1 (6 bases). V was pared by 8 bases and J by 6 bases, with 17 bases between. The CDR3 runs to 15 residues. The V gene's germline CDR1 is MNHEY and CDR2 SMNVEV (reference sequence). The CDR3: CASRREGVGNSPLHF. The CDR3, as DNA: TGTGCCAGCCGCCGGGAGGGGGTAGGTAATTCACCCCTCCACTTT.

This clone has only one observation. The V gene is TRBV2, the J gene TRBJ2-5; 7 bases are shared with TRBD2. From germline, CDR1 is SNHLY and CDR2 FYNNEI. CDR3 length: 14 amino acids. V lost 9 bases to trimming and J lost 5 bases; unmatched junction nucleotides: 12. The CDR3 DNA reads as TGTGCCAGTGGTGGCGGGAGTAGATTGGAGACCCAGTACTTC. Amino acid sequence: CASGGGSRLETQYF.

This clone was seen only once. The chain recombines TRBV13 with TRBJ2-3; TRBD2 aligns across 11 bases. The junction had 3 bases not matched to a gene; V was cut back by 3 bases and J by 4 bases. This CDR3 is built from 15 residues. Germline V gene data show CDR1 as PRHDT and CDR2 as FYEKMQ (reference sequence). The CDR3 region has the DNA TGTGCCAGCAGCTTTAGCGGGAGGGGACCAGATACGCAGTATTTT. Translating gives CASSFSGRGPDTQYF. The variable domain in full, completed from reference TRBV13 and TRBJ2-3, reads AAGVIQSPRHLIKEKRETATLKCYPIPRHDTVYWYQQGPGQDPQFLISFYEKMQSDKGSIPDRFSAQQFSDYHSELNMSSLELGDSALYFCASSFSGRGPDTQYFGPGTRLTVL.

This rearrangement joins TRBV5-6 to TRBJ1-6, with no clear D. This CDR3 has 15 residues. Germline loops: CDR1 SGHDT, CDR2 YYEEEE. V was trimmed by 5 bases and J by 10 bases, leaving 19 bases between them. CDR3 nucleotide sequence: TGTGCCAGCAGGCTGTTGGAGACCGGTGGATCACCCCTCCACTTT. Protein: CASRLLETGGSPLHF.

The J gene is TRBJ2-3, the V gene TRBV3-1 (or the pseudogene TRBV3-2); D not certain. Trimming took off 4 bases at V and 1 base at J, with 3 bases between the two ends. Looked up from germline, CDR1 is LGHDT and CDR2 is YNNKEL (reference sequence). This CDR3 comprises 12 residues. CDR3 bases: TGTGCCAGCAGCCGAGGCACAGATACGCAGTATTTT. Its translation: CASSRGTDTQYF.